The 25 T cell receptor beta chains below were found in one sample sequenced in a study of cytomegalovirus exposure and HLA in healthy donors. Use of 60 Vbeta and 13 Jbeta primers characterized the PCR. Here immunoSEQ multiplex PCR was the method, and the copy in TCRdb shows in-frame clones only, minus some. In the table there are some 180,000 clones, around 76% of which are singletons. What was sequenced was PBMCs. The receptors shown here come from a man in his forties in good health and CMV-seronegative.

This chain links TRBV29-1 with TRBJ2-1; 15 positions agree with TRBD2. The germline V gene encodes CDR1 SQVTM and CDR2 ANQGSEA. The CDR3 totals 16 residues. V lost 5 bases, J lost 10 bases, and 12 bases stayed unmatched. This chain's CDR3 is CSVTGTSGRTTREQFF. The CDR3 bases are TGCAGCGTTACCGGGACTAGCGGGAGGACGACTCGGGAGCAGTTCTTC.

This clone appeared a few times. J is TRBJ2-5 and V is TRBV7-8; D is perhaps TRBD2 (7 bases). The V end lost 3 bases, the J end lost 5 bases, and 13 bases lay between the germline ends. The CDR3 sequence is 14 residues long. CDR1 is SGHVS, CDR2 FQNEAQ, per germline. This CDR3 reads CASSFGGGEETQYF. DNA of the CDR3: TGTGCCAGCAGCTTTGGGGGGGGCGAGGAGACCCAGTACTTC.

V usage is TRBV2 and J usage is TRBJ2-5; TRBD1 matches at 9 bases. The germline V gene encodes CDR1 SNHLY and CDR2 FYNNEI. Trimming cost V 7 bases and J 1 base; bases outside gene matches: 4. The CDR3 is 14 residues long. DNA for the CDR3: TGTGCCAGCACCGGGGACAGGGTCCAAGAGACCCAGTACTTC. Protein product: CASTGDRVQETQYF.

The CDR3 protein is CASSKLAGRTDTQYF. DNA of the CDR3: TGTGCCAGCAGCAAGTTGGCGGGACGCACAGATACGCAGTATTTT. The V and J genes are TRBV5-8 and TRBJ2-3, with a tentative D call TRBD2 (6 bases). The CDR3 loop spans 15 amino acids. Looked up from germline, CDR1 is SGHTS and CDR2 is YDEGEE. The V end was cut by 4 bases, the J end by 1 base, with 13 bases between. Drawing the rest from reference TRBV5-8 and TRBJ2-3, the complete variable domain is EAGVTQSPTHLIKTRGQQATLRCSPISGHTSVYWYQQALGLGLQFLLWYDEGEERNRGNFPPRFSGRQFPNYSSELNVNALELEDSALYLCASSKLAGRTDTQYFGPGTRLTVL.

The chain is built from TRBV9 and TRBJ2-1; weak D call: TRBD2 (6 bases). From germline, CDR1 is SGDLS and CDR2 YYNGEE. Deletions cut 6 bases from V and 4 bases from J, with 20 bases between. The CDR3 runs to 16 residues. The CDR3 DNA follows: TGTGCCAGCACCCCAGCAGGAGGGGCGGGATACAATGAGCAGTTCTTC. It specifies CASTPAGGAGYNEQFF.

The V and J genes are TRBV27 and TRBJ1-6; 12 bases agree with TRBD1. Germline V gene lookup returns CDR1 MNHEY and CDR2 SMNVEV (reference sequence). Trimming took 8 bases from V and 7 from J; bases not matched to a gene: 15. The CDR3 has 18 residues. In DNA form, the CDR3 reads TGTGCCAGCTCCTCCGGGACAGGGGGCAGGGCTGGGAATTCACCCCTCCACTTT. Amino acids: CASSSGTGGRAGNSPLHF.

V and J are TRBV7-6 and TRBJ2-3; TRBD1 matches at 7 bases. Germline V gene lookup returns CDR1 SGHVS and CDR2 FNYEAQ. The V gene end was trimmed by 3 bases and the J gene end by 4 bases; junction bases not matched to a gene: 4. The CDR3 has 14 residues. CDR3 in DNA: TGTGCCAGCAGCTTGACAGGGAATGCAGATACGCAGTATTTT. Amino acids: CASSLTGNADTQYF.

The chain has TRBV10-1 and TRBJ2-7; D perhaps matches TRBD2 (6 bases). This CDR3 contains 14 residues. The germline V gene has CDR1 WNHNN and CDR2 SYGVQD (reference sequence). Trimming shortened V by 9 bases and J by 5 bases, and 20 bases separated the two germline ends. CDR3 residues: CARGRAPGEDEQYF. DNA for the CDR3: TGCGCCAGGGGCAGGGCCCCGGGAGAGGACGAGCAGTACTTC.

The V and J genes are TRBV7-9 and TRBJ2-7, with D maybe TRBD2 (5 bases). This CDR3 has 14 amino acids. CDR1 SEHNR and CDR2 FQNEAQ come from the germline V gene (reference sequence). With 0 bases removed from V and 0 bases from J, the gap between germline ends came to 6 bases. The CDR3 DNA sequence: TGTGCCAGCAGCTTAGCGGGAGTCTCCTACGAGCAGTACTTC. Its translation: CASSLAGVSYEQYF.

The chain employs TRBV4-3 and TRBJ2-5; D possibly corresponds to TRBD2 (6 bases). The germline CDR1 and CDR2 sequences are LGHNA and YSLEER. This CDR3 contains 19 residues. The V and J ends lost 0 bases and 0 bases respectively, with 20 bases between them. CDR3 sequence (DNA): TGCGCCAGCAGCCAAGAACTGGGAGCGGGTCCAGCCGACCAAGAGACCCAGTACTTC. Translated: CASSQELGAGPADQETQYF.

V is TRBV6-1 and J is TRBJ2-7; tentatively, D is TRBD1 (5 bases). CDR3 length: 12 residues. CDR1 and CDR2 (germline): MNHNS, SASEGT. V lost 3 bases and J 3 bases, leaving 6 bases between the germline ends. CDR3 in amino acids: CASSDQGYEQYF. Here the CDR3 DNA reads TGTGCCAGCAGTGACCAGGGCTACGAGCAGTACTTC.

The V gene is TRBV5-1, the J gene TRBJ2-7; a weak D match, TRBD2 (5 bases). V was cut by 0 bases and J by 6 bases, with 13 bases left in between. Germline V CDR1 and CDR2: SGHRS, YFSETQ. The CDR3 extends over 14 amino acids. CDR3 sequence reads: CASSLGATGSEQYF. The CDR3 DNA sequence: TGCGCCAGCAGCTTGGGGGCGACGGGAAGCGAGCAGTACTTC.

This clone is a singleton in its sample. The rearrangement uses TRBV29-1 and TRBJ1-1; D remains unclear. Per the germline V gene, CDR1 is SQVTM and CDR2 is ANQGSEA. The CDR3 spans 11 residues. V lost 6 bases and J lost 4, with 9 bases in between. CDR3 residues: CSVVLGTEAFF. In nucleotides, the CDR3 is TGCAGCGTCGTACTCGGCACTGAAGCTTTCTTT.

The chain links TRBV30 to TRBJ2-7; 10 bases fit TRBD2. The CDR3 sequence is 15 residues long. Germline CDR1 and CDR2: GTSNPN and SVGIG (reference sequence). Trimming took 2 bases from V and 2 from J; bases not matched to a gene: 6. Here the CDR3 reads CAWSKSLAGAYEQYF. CDR3 coding DNA: TGTGCCTGGAGTAAATCCCTAGCGGGAGCCTACGAGCAGTACTTC.

The rearrangement links TRBV6-5 to TRBJ1-1, with D possibly TRBD1 on 6 matching bases. The CDR3 contains 16 residues. The germline V gene encodes CDR1 MNHEY and CDR2 SVGAGI. V shed 2 bases and J shed 1 base, with 14 bases lying between them. The CDR3 DNA follows: TGTGCCAGCAGTTACACCTCACAGGGCCCGAACACTGAAGCTTTCTTT. Amino acid sequence: CASSYTSQGPNTEAFF.

The chain links TRBV5-1 to TRBJ2-6; D unresolved. With 2 bases removed from V and 1 base from J, the gap between germline ends came to 7 bases. Germline V CDR1 and CDR2: SGHRS, YFSETQ. The CDR3 runs to 15 residues. The CDR3 DNA follows: TGCGCCAGCAGCTTTGCGCGATCTGGGGCCAACGTCCTGACTTTC. Translated: CASSFARSGANVLTF.

The genes are TRBV29-1 and TRBJ1-1, with D perhaps TRBD1 (6 bases). This CDR3 has 19 residues. V shed 3 bases and J shed 3 bases, with 29 bases lying between them. Germline CDR1 is SQVTM and CDR2 is ANQGSEA. In DNA form, the CDR3 reads TGCAGCGTTGATCCTCGACGAGGGGGGGCGGCGAGTAGGCACACTGAAGCTTTCTTT. This encodes CSVDPRRGGAASRHTEAFF.

This sequence joins TRBV4-3 and TRBJ2-3, with D possibly matching TRBD2 (6 bases). The ends were cut back, 3 bases at V and 4 bases at J, with 17 bases in the middle. This CDR3 comprises 16 residues. Germline V gene data show CDR1 as LGHNA and CDR2 as YSLEER. CDR3 sequence: CASSHDWEVGADTQYF. CDR3 bases: TGCGCCAGCAGCCACGATTGGGAGGTGGGTGCAGATACGCAGTATTTT.

In this sample, this clone turned up once. The CDR3 region has the DNA TGTGCCAGCAGCCCCCGCGGGGGGGCCGGCAAAAACATTCAGTACTTC. Protein: CASSPRGGAGKNIQYF. V gene TRBV9 combines with J gene TRBJ2-4, with 9 bases lining up with TRBD2. The germline V gene has CDR1 SGDLS and CDR2 YYNGEE. Trimming took 4 bases from V and 3 from J; bases not matched to a gene: 8. The CDR3 sequence is 16 residues long.

The chain employs TRBV27 and TRBJ2-5; TRBD2 aligns across 7 bases. The junction had 8 bases not matched to a gene; V was cut back by 5 bases and J by 5 bases. Germline loops: CDR1 MNHEY, CDR2 SMNVEV (reference sequence). CDR3 length: 14 amino acids. The DNA of the CDR3 is TGTGCCAGCAGTCTTTTTTGGGGAGGGGAGACCCAGTACTTC. Its protein is CASSLFWGGETQYF.

The rearrangement joins TRBV5-6 to TRBJ2-2; the D gene is possibly TRBD1 (5 bases). Germline CDR1 and CDR2: SGHDT and YYEEEE. Trimming took off 3 bases at V and 0 bases at J, with 21 bases between the two ends. CDR3 length: 19 amino acids. This CDR3 reads CASSSMGRYSGTNTGELFF. The CDR3 DNA is TGTGCCAGCAGCTCGATGGGGCGCTACTCAGGGACGAACACCGGGGAGCTGTTTTTT.

The V and J genes are TRBV5-5 and TRBJ1-3, with a tentative D call TRBD1 (5 bases). From germline, CDR1 is SGHKS and CDR2 YYEKEE (reference sequence). This CDR3 region has 15 residues. V lost 3 bases, J lost 0 bases, and 10 bases lay in between. This CDR3 reads CASSSQGLSGNTIYF. CDR3 DNA: TGTGCCAGCAGCTCGCAGGGTCTCTCTGGAAACACCATATATTTT.

A single count supports this clone. V is TRBV6-5 and J is TRBJ1-1; D gene unclear. V lost 5 bases and J lost 6, with 13 bases in between. The CDR3 totals 13 residues. Per germline, CDR1 MNHEY and CDR2 SVGAGI. CDR3 coding DNA: TGTGCCAGCAGTCGAACGGACTTGTCTGAAGCTTTCTTT. Its translation is CASSRTDLSEAFF.

The chain uses TRBV5-1 and TRBJ1-5; weak D call: TRBD1 (6 bases). V was shortened by 1 base and J by 3 bases, with 11 bases between the two germline ends. From germline, CDR1 is SGHRS and CDR2 YFSETQ. CDR3 length equals 15 residues. In DNA, the CDR3 is TGCGCCAGCAGCTTGAGCGGGGACAACAATCAGCCCCAGCATTTT. It codes for CASSLSGDNNQPQHF. The full variable domain, in which reference TRBV5-1 and TRBJ1-5 provide the parts outside the CDR3, is KAGVTQTPRYLIKTRGQQVTLSCSPISGHRSVSWYQQTPGQGLQFLFEYFSETQRNKGNFPGRFSGRQFSNSRSEMNVSTLELGDSALYLCASSLSGDNNQPQHFGDGTRLSIL.

V usage is TRBV13 and J usage is TRBJ2-7, with 7 bases that match TRBD2. With V trimmed by 0 bases and J by 1 base, 3 bases remained unmatched. The CDR3 totals 15 residues. Per the germline V gene, CDR1 is PRHDT and CDR2 is FYEKMQ (reference sequence). The CDR3 here is CASSLGARGSYEQYF. CDR3 bases: TGTGCCAGCAGCTTAGGGGCGCGGGGGTCCTACGAGCAGTACTTC. Complete variable domain (other parts from reference TRBV13 and TRBJ2-7): AAGVIQSPRHLIKEKRETATLKCYPIPRHDTVYWYQQGPGQDPQFLISFYEKMQSDKGSIPDRFSAQQFSDYHSELNMSSLELGDSALYFCASSLGARGSYEQYFGPGTRLTVT.